This record concerns one T cell receptor beta chain sequence. The antigen is unknown. The data are from a study of Graves' ophthalmopathy and Graves' hyperthyroidism. Study-wide background: Ahead of any treatment, peripheral blood was obtained at the initial diagnosis. General study findings and limits: Ophthalmopathy progression cases were predicted by the model with approximately 71% sensitivity and roughly 72% specificity.

Per the germline V gene, CDR1 is DFQATT and CDR2 is SNEGSKA (reference sequence). Trimming cost V 0 bases and J 5 bases, with 8 bases left between them. The CDR3 spans 13 residues. Using RNA transcripts, the TCR beta CDR3 regions were amplified. In the first round, RT-PCR was carried out with HTBI primers, and a multiplex PCR formed the second round. TCRdb recomputed calls from the multiplex PCR reads with MiXCR, one row per CDR3 protein. Among about 740,000 distinct CDR3 sequences, roughly 41% were seen once, and the ten largest hold around 40%. Ophthalmopathy donors were characterized by moderate-to-severe activity, CAS of at least 3, NOSPECS of at least 4, and duration under 3 months. It was on clinical symptoms, serum thyroxine, TRAb, thyroid ultrasound and orbital computed tomography that diagnosis relied.

The TCR sequence derives from an adult man with Graves' ophthalmopathy. The sequenced sample consisted of peripheral blood. This chain connects TRBV20-1 to TRBJ1-5; D is uncertain. This CDR3 is CSARDQFDQPQHF. For the CDR3, the DNA is TGCAGTGCTAGAGATCAATTTGATCAGCCCCAGCATTTT.